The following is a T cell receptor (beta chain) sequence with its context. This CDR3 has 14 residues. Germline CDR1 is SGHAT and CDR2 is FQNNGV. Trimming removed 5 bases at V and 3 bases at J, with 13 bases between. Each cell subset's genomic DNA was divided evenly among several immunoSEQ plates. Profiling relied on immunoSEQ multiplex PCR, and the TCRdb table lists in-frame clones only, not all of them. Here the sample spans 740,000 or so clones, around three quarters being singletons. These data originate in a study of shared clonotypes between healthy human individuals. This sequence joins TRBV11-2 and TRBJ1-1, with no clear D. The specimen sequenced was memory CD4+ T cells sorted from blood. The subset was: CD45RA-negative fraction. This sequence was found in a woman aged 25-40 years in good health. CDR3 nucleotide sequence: TGTGCCAGCAGCCCCTCATGGGAGGACACTGAAGCTTTCTTT. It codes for CASSPSWEDTEAFF. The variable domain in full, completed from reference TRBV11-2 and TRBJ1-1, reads EAGVAQSPRYKIIEKRQSVAFWCNPISGHATLYWYQQILGQGPKLLIQFQNNGVVDDSQLPKDRFSAERLKGVDSTLKIQPAKLEDSAVYLCASSPSWEDTEAFFGQGTRLTVV.